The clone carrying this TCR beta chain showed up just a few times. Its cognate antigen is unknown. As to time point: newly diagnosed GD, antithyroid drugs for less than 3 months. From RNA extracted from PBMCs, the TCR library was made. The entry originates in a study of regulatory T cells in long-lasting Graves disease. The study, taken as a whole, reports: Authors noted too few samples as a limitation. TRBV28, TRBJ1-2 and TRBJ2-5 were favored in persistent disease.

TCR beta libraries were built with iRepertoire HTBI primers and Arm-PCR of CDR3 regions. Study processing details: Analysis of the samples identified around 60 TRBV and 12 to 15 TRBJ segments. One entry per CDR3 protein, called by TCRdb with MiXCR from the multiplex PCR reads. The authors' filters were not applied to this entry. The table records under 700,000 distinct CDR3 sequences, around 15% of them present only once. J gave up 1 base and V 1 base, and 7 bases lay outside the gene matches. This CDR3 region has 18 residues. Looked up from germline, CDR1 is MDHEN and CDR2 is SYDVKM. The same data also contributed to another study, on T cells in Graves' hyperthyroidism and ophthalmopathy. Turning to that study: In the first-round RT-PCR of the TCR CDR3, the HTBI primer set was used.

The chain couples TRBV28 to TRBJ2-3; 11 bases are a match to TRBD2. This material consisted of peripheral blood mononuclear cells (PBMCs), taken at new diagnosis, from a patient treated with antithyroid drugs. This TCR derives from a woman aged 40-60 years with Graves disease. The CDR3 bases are TGTGCCAGCAGTTTATTCCCCACTAGCGGGGGCCGCACAGATACGCAGTATTTT. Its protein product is CASSLFPTSGGRTDTQYF.